The present T cell receptor beta chain was sequenced within a study of cytomegalovirus exposure and HLA in healthy donors. General study findings and limits: According to a subsequent analysis, TCR clusters from the first cohort were inclined to appear together in the roughly 120 validation repertoires.

Data came from immunoSEQ multiplex PCR; TCRdb stores just in-frame clones and leaves some out. The repertoire includes 200,000 to 250,000 clones, roughly 84% of them detected once, and around an eighth sits in the top ten. The donors formed part of the approximately 110-subject validation cohort, distinct from the approximately 670-subject first cohort. As regards this clone: Its antigen is still unknown.

The CDR3 is 14 amino acids. The germline V and J ends were trimmed by 3 bases and 3 bases, with 9 bases remaining between them. The germline CDR1 and CDR2 sequences are LNHDA and SQIVND (reference sequence). Sequencing was carried out using PBMCs. The sequence derives from a woman in her thirties in good health and CMV-seropositive. This chain uses TRBV19 with TRBJ1-5; D is possibly TRBD1 (5 bases). The DNA of the CDR3 is TGTGCCAGTAGTATTAGACAGCTCAATCAGCCCCAGCATTTT. Amino acids: CASSIRQLNQPQHF.